This T cell receptor beta chain is drawn from a study of blood T cell repertoires in COVID-19. Concerning this clone itself: The limits of the CDR3 on the DNA are not certain, so only TCRdb's listed CDR3 is given.

Followed over time, Seattle patients had been enrolled while infection was active. CDR1 is SGHAT, CDR2 FQDESV, per germline (reference sequence). The CDR3 is 15 amino acids in total, end residues counted. Source study methods: How many nucleated cells were present was estimated from reference gene primer amplification. The assay was immunoSEQ multiplex PCR, and TCRdb's table has in-frame clones only and misses some. D and trimming come from the DNA, and the V and J calls and clone size come from that table. The sample holds 200,000 or so clones, around 89% seen once. The receptor was isolated from a man in his thirties or forties with COVID-19, enrolled during active disease. The chain carries TRBV11-1 and TRBJ1-2; the DNA was not compared with TRBD1, the D call given in the table. Input material: peripheral blood. The CDR3 here is CASSTSTGRGYGYTF.